The 22 T cell receptor beta chains in this list originate from one sample, sequenced in a study of shared clonotypes between healthy human individuals. The method was immunoSEQ multiplex PCR; TCRdb's version includes in-frame clones alone and lacks a portion of them. The sample has around 1,900,000 clones, about 94% seen once. Naive CD8 isolation took CD45RO-negative cells positively selected for CCR7 and excluded terminally differentiated effector memory CD45RA+ cells. Material: naive CD8+ T cells from PBMCs. These receptors were taken from a man aged 18 to 29 in good health. Some clones in this sample may be carry-over from other donors' samples.

The rearrangement joins TRBV27 to TRBJ1-2; D is ambiguous. The CDR3 is 15 amino acids. V dropped 4 bases and J dropped 8 bases, with 20 bases sitting between them. The germline V gene has CDR1 MNHEY and CDR2 SMNVEV (reference sequence). CDR3 residues: CASSSRVTVSSGYTF. The CDR3, as DNA: TGTGCCAGCAGTTCAAGGGTTACGGTCTCTTCGGGCTACACCTTC.

The genes are TRBV7-9 and TRBJ2-7; possible D gene TRBD1, 6 bases. CDR3 length equals 14 residues. CDR1 is SEHNR, CDR2 FQNEAQ, per germline (reference sequence). Trimming took 5 bases from V and 4 from J, leaving 15 bases between them. The CDR3 is CASSHSTQGYEQYF. Written as DNA, the CDR3 is TGTGCCAGCAGCCACTCAACACAGGGTTACGAGCAGTACTTC.

The rearrangement uses TRBV4-3 and TRBJ2-3, with TRBD2 identical over 9 bases. Trimming took 0 bases from V and 8 from J; bases not matched to a gene: 12. The CDR3 has 17 amino acids. CDR1 and CDR2 (germline): LGHNA, YSLEER. DNA for the CDR3: TGCGCCAGCAGCCAAGATGGGTTGGTAGCGGGAGAAGGTACGCAGTATTTT. Amino acid sequence: CASSQDGLVAGEGTQYF.

The count of this clone is one. V and J are TRBV30 and TRBJ1-2; tentatively, D is TRBD1 (5 bases). Germline-derived CDR1 and CDR2 are GTSNPN and SVGIG (reference sequence). Trimming took off 0 bases at V and 2 bases at J, with 16 bases between the two ends. CDR3 length: 16 residues. DNA for the CDR3: TGTGCCTGGAGTGTACTTAGGGGCGGGGCGAACTATGGCTACACCTTC. Translating gives CAWSVLRGGANYGYTF.

V usage is TRBV5-8 and J usage is TRBJ1-1; 7 bases match TRBD1. There are 14 residues in the CDR3. V lost 0 bases to trimming and J lost 6 bases; unmatched junction nucleotides: 5. Germline loops: CDR1 SGHTS, CDR2 YDEGEE. CDR3 residues: CASSLDRGVPEAFF. DNA of the CDR3: TGTGCCAGCAGCTTGGACAGGGGAGTACCTGAAGCTTTCTTT. Full variable domain (remainder filled in from reference TRBV5-8 and TRBJ1-1): EAGVTQSPTHLIKTRGQQATLRCSPISGHTSVYWYQQALGLGLQFLLWYDEGEERNRGNFPPRFSGRQFPNYSSELNVNALELEDSALYLCASSLDRGVPEAFFGQGTRLTVV.

The V gene is TRBV4-3, the J gene TRBJ2-1; the D is unclear. The CDR3 runs to 15 residues. Germline V gene lookup returns CDR1 LGHNA and CDR2 YSLEER. V was cut by 1 base and J by 0 bases, with 7 bases left in between. This CDR3 is CASSQGFSSYNEQFF. The CDR3 DNA is TGCGCCAGCAGCCAAGGTTTTAGCTCCTACAATGAGCAGTTCTTC.

This chain joins TRBV9 and TRBJ2-1; weak D call: TRBD1 (6 bases). Germline V lookup: CDR1 SGDLS, CDR2 YYNGEE. The V gene lost 6 bases and the J gene lost 0 bases, with 13 bases spanning the gap. The CDR3 runs 15 residues. CDR3 DNA: TGTGCCAGCACCTCAGACAGGAGCTCCTACAATGAGCAGTTCTTC. Residues: CASTSDRSSYNEQFF.

The rearrangement links TRBV7-3 to TRBJ2-1; D call uncertain. Germline loops: CDR1 SGHTA, CDR2 FQGTGA. V lost 5 bases, J lost 10 bases, and 15 bases lay in between. This CDR3 is 13 amino acids long. CDR3 in amino acids: CASSPLGPGEQFF. CDR3 nucleotide sequence: TGTGCCAGCAGCCCACTGGGTCCCGGGGAGCAGTTCTTC.

About this clone itself: The junction and the germline gene differ at one end; a read error may be behind it. CDR3 coding DNA: TGTGCCAGCAGGTTAGGAAGGGGTCGCGGGGGATCCGAGACCCAGTACTTC. It yields the protein CASRLGRGRGGSETQYF. The rearrangement joins TRBV11-2 to TRBJ2-5; 7 positions match TRBD2. The CDR3 totals 17 residues. Germline CDR1 is SGHAT and CDR2 is FQNNGV.

This sequence joins TRBV2 and TRBJ2-7; D remains unclear. Germline-derived CDR1 and CDR2 are SNHLY and FYNNEI. Trimming pared 7 bases from V and 2 bases from J, leaving 6 bases between. The length of the CDR3 is 11 residues. The CDR3 spells CASILAYEQYF. The DNA for the CDR3 is TGTGCCAGCATCCTCGCCTACGAGCAGTACTTC.

This clone was recorded only once. V usage is TRBV28 and J usage is TRBJ1-4; tentative D call: TRBD1 (6 bases). The CDR3 has 14 residues. Trimming cost V 6 bases and J 2 bases, with 10 bases left between them. Germline loops: CDR1 MDHEN, CDR2 SYDVKM. The CDR3 here is CASSKQGTNEKLFF. CDR3 sequence (DNA): TGTGCCAGCAGCAAACAGGGCACTAATGAAAAACTGTTTTTT.

This clone occurred once. The CDR3 is CASTLGGTGVAEAFF. In DNA form, the CDR3 reads TGTGCCAGTACCCTAGGGGGGACAGGGGTGGCGGAAGCTTTCTTT. The chain carries TRBV19 and TRBJ1-1; 10 bases are a match to TRBD1. This CDR3 has 15 residues. Germline V gene lookup returns CDR1 LNHDA and CDR2 SQIVND (reference sequence). With V trimmed by 7 bases and J by 8 bases, 13 bases remained unmatched.

On this clone itself: The same CDR3 can be traced to other DNA sequences in this sample. The chain links TRBV9 to TRBJ2-7, with 7 positions matching TRBD2. V trimming: 0 bases; J trimming: 4 bases; junction bases outside the gene matches: 7. This CDR3 comprises 15 residues. CDR1 and CDR2 from the germline V gene are SGDLS and YYNGEE. In DNA form, the CDR3 reads TGTGCCAGCAGCGTAGCCGGCGGGGGTGGGTACGAGCAGTACTTC. This translates into CASSVAGGGGYEQYF.

V gene TRBV6-6 combines with J gene TRBJ2-5; 8 bases line up with TRBD2. The CDR3 contains 14 residues. CDR1 and CDR2 from the germline V gene are MNHNY and SVGAGI (reference sequence). V lost 2 bases to trimming and J lost 5 bases; unmatched junction nucleotides: 4. The CDR3 nucleotides read TGTGCCAGCAGTTACCAGGGCGGGAGGGAGACCCAGTACTTC. Amino acid sequence: CASSYQGGRETQYF.

In DNA form, the CDR3 reads TGTGCCAGCAGTCCGCGGGACAGGGACTCCGGGGAGCTGTTTTTT. This sequence encodes CASSPRDRDSGELFF. This chain connects TRBV6-5 to TRBJ2-2, with 9 nucleotides matching TRBD1. This CDR3 contains 15 residues. The germline V gene has CDR1 MNHEY and CDR2 SVGAGI. V was pared by 5 bases and J by 6 bases, with 7 bases of the junction left unmatched.

V is TRBV6-1 and J is TRBJ1-3, with 7 bases identical to TRBD1. This CDR3 has 16 residues. The V gene's germline CDR1 is MNHNS and CDR2 SASEGT. The J segment lost 0 bases and the V segment lost 3 bases, leaving 5 bases of the junction unmatched. CDR3 DNA: TGTGCCAGCAGTGATCCGGGACAGAGCTCTGGAAACACCATATATTTT. Amino acids: CASSDPGQSSGNTIYF.

Concerning this clone: Other DNA sequences of this sample code for an identical CDR3. This chain connects TRBV6-5 to TRBJ2-7; 11 bases align to TRBD2. Germline CDR1 and CDR2: MNHEY and SVGAGI. This CDR3 has 14 amino acids. Trimming at V came to 4 bases and at J to 3 bases, leaving 2 bases not matched to a gene. The chain's CDR3 is CASSLLAGDYEQYF. The DNA for the CDR3 is TGTGCCAGCAGTTTACTAGCGGGGGACTACGAGCAGTACTTC.

V usage is TRBV5-4 and J usage is TRBJ2-1; 7 bases match TRBD1. The ends lost 4 bases at V and 8 bases at J; junction bases unmatched: 9. The CDR3 has 14 residues. Germline loops: CDR1 SGHNT, CDR2 YYREEE (reference sequence). The CDR3 region has the DNA TGTGCCAGCAGCGAATTTGGGACAGTCCATGAGCAGTTCTTC. Its translation: CASSEFGTVHEQFF. The whole variable domain, remainder taken from reference TRBV5-4 and TRBJ2-1, is ETGVTQSPTHLIKTRGQQVTLRCSSQSGHNTVSWYQQALGQGPQFIFQYYREEENGRGNFPPRFSGLQFPNYSSELNVNALELDDSALYLCASSEFGTVHEQFFGPGTRLTVL.

This clone showed up just once. The chain joins TRBV13 to TRBJ2-1; D gene uncertain. Germline V gives CDR1 PRHDT, CDR2 FYEKMQ (reference sequence). Trimming took 5 bases from V and 2 from J, leaving 19 bases between them. CDR3 size: 17 residues. Written as DNA, the CDR3 is TGTGCCAGCAGCCCCCTGCGTTTAAGGGTGACCTACAATGAGCAGTTCTTC. Its translation is CASSPLRLRVTYNEQFF.

The chain uses TRBV7-8 and TRBJ1-3; perhaps TRBD1 as D (5 bases). Germline assignment: CDR1 SGHVS and CDR2 FQNEAQ. Trimming cost V 4 bases and J 4 bases, with 14 bases left between them. This CDR3 comprises 15 residues. The chain's CDR3 is CASSSGPRSGNTIYF. DNA for the CDR3: TGTGCCAGCAGCTCAGGGCCCAGGTCCGGAAACACCATATATTTT.

The chain combines TRBV7-9 with TRBJ2-7, with 9 bases matching TRBD2. Per the germline V gene, CDR1 is SEHNR and CDR2 is FQNEAQ (reference sequence). CDR3 size: 12 residues. Trimming took 4 bases from V and 5 from J; bases not matched to a gene: 0. CDR3 sequence: CASSWTSDEQYF. The CDR3 nucleotides read TGTGCCAGCAGCTGGACTAGCGACGAGCAGTACTTC.

The count of this clone is one. This chain links TRBV4-3 with TRBJ2-7, with TRBD2 as a possible D gene (6 bases). Germline V gene sequence: CDR1 LGHNA, CDR2 YSLEER. The CDR3 covers 15 residues. V was clipped by 1 base and J by 2 bases, with 12 bases between them. This CDR3 is CASSQASSATYEQYF. CDR3 bases: TGCGCCAGCAGCCAAGCGTCTAGCGCTACCTACGAGCAGTACTTC.